Shown below are 15 T cell receptor beta chains from a single sample sequenced in a study of T cell responses to AZD1222 COVID-19 vaccine. Clones were sequenced by immunoSEQ multiplex PCR, and TCRdb holds only the in-frame ones, with some missing. The table records around 160,000 clones, roughly 91% of them present only once. Material: peripheral blood, obtained on day 0 of AZD1222 vaccination. Receptor source: an adult in good health.

This chain uses TRBV10-3 with TRBJ1-2, with 7 bases that match TRBD1. The CDR3 contains 13 residues. The ends lost 6 bases at V and 8 bases at J; junction bases unmatched: 9. The V gene's germline CDR1 is ENHRY and CDR2 SYGVKD. The CDR3 region is CAIRETGVWGYTF. The CDR3 region has the DNA TGTGCCATCAGAGAAACAGGGGTATGGGGCTACACCTTC.

The CDR3 DNA sequence: TGCGCCAGCACCTTCAGCCCAGGCAGCACTGAAGCTTTCTTT. Residues: CASTFSPGSTEAFF. The rearrangement links TRBV5-1 to TRBJ1-1; unclear D gene. The V gene lost 6 bases and the J gene lost 4 bases, with 16 bases spanning the gap. This CDR3 region has 14 residues. CDR1 is SGHRS and CDR2 is YFSETQ in the germline V gene.

The chain recombines TRBV11-2 with TRBJ2-3; tentatively, D is TRBD1 (5 bases). The CDR3 is 13 residues long. In germline, CDR1 is SGHAT, CDR2 FQNNGV. Trimming cost V 7 bases and J 2 bases, with 10 bases left between them. CDR3 residues: CASNRGITDTQYF. CDR3 sequence (DNA): TGTGCCAGCAATAGGGGAATCACAGATACGCAGTATTTT.

This clone showed up just a few times. The chain has TRBV5-1 and TRBJ1-1; tentatively, D is TRBD1 (6 bases). V shed 0 bases and J shed 3 bases, with 12 bases lying between them. Germline assignment: CDR1 SGHRS and CDR2 YFSETQ. The CDR3 length is 15 residues. CDR3 region: CASSLGHRDYTEAFF. CDR3 in DNA: TGCGCCAGCAGCTTGGGTCACAGGGATTACACTGAAGCTTTCTTT.

The V and J genes are TRBV6-5 and TRBJ1-1, with D hard to call. CDR1 and CDR2 from the germline V gene are MNHEY and SVGAGI. The CDR3 covers 15 residues. Between the trimmed V and J ends, which lost 11 bases and 0 bases, there was a span of 19 bases. The DNA of the CDR3 is TGTGCCGGAACTCGGACGAGCTTAATGAACACTGAAGCTTTCTTT. Translating gives CAGTRTSLMNTEAFF.

V and J are TRBV18 and TRBJ1-1; tentatively, D is TRBD1 (6 bases). The CDR3 contains 16 residues. CDR1 and CDR2 from the germline V gene are KGHSH and LQKENI. V shed 1 base and J shed 3 bases, with 15 bases lying between them. The CDR3 DNA is TGTGCCAGCTCACCACTCCCGCTAGGGGGTGACACTGAAGCTTTCTTT. This codes for CASSPLPLGGDTEAFF.

The V gene is TRBV2, the J gene TRBJ2-2; 13 bases match TRBD2. V shed 6 bases and J 0 bases; nucleotides not matched to a gene: 7. The CDR3 sequence is 18 residues long. CDR1 SNHLY and CDR2 FYNNEI come from the germline V gene. In DNA form, the CDR3 reads TGTGCCAGCAGGGCCCTCGGACTAGCGGGGGCGAACACCGGGGAGCTGTTTTTT. Translated: CASRALGLAGANTGELFF.

The chain is built from TRBV5-6 and TRBJ1-1; 7 bases are a match to TRBD1. This CDR3 comprises 15 residues. Trimming removed 4 bases from V and 5 bases from J; junction bases left unmatched: 11. CDR1 and CDR2 from the germline V gene are SGHDT and YYEEEE. The CDR3 is CASSAKQGSGTEAFF. The CDR3 coding sequence is TGTGCCAGCAGCGCGAAACAGGGGAGCGGGACTGAAGCTTTCTTT.

The gene calls are TRBV7-9 and TRBJ2-7, with D perhaps being TRBD1 or TRBD2 (5 bases each). Trimming stripped 5 bases from V and 4 bases from J, with 12 bases between. There are 13 residues in the CDR3. CDR1 is SEHNR, CDR2 FQNEAQ, per germline (reference sequence). CDR3 amino acids: CASSRDPTYEQYF. The CDR3, as DNA: TGTGCCAGCAGCAGGGACCCTACTTACGAGCAGTACTTC.

A single count supports this clone. J is TRBJ2-1 and V is TRBV5-6; D perhaps matches TRBD2 (5 bases). The CDR3 has 14 amino acids. The ends were cut back, 5 bases at V and 5 bases at J, with 14 bases in the middle. Germline CDR1 and CDR2: SGHDT and YYEEEE. CDR3 residues: CASSIDGVNNEQFF. DNA of the CDR3: TGTGCCAGCAGTATAGACGGGGTTAACAATGAGCAGTTCTTC. The whole variable domain, remainder taken from reference TRBV5-6 and TRBJ2-1, is DAGVTQSPTHLIKTRGQQVTLRCSPKSGHDTVSWYQQALGQGPQFIFQYYEEEERQRGNFPDRFSGHQFPNYSSELNVNALLLGDSALYLCASSIDGVNNEQFFGPGTRLTVL.

The J gene is TRBJ2-2, the V gene TRBV7-6, with TRBD1 matching over 7 bases. Germline-derived CDR1 and CDR2 are SGHVS and FNYEAQ. With V trimmed by 0 bases and J by 6 bases, 7 bases remained unmatched. CDR3 length: 16 residues. For the CDR3, the DNA is TGTGCCAGCAGCTTAGCGCCGGGACAGTCACCCGGGGAGCTGTTTTTT. This translates into CASSLAPGQSPGELFF.

The CDR3 loop reads CASSEGLAVTGELFF. The CDR3 DNA follows: TGTGCCAGCAGTGAGGGACTAGCGGTCACCGGGGAGCTGTTTTTT. The rearrangement links TRBV6-1 to TRBJ2-2; TRBD2 matches 11 bases. This CDR3 has 15 residues. The junction had 1 base not matched to a gene; V was cut back by 3 bases and J by 4 bases. CDR1 is MNHNS and CDR2 is SASEGT in the germline V gene.

This sequence joins TRBV7-9 and TRBJ1-1; D unclear. CDR3 size: 12 residues. CDR1 SEHNR and CDR2 FQNEAQ come from the germline V gene (reference sequence). Trimming cost V 2 bases and J 7 bases, with 8 bases left between them. This CDR3 is CASSLPQREAFF. The CDR3 DNA reads as TGTGCCAGCAGCTTACCCCAGCGTGAAGCTTTCTTT.

The V and J genes are TRBV27 and TRBJ2-5; 7 bases align to TRBD1. CDR1 is MNHEY and CDR2 is SMNVEV in the germline V gene (reference sequence). V was pared by 6 bases and J by 5 bases, with 6 bases of the junction left unmatched. The CDR3 runs to 13 residues. The CDR3 here is CASSPEGAETQYF. In DNA form, the CDR3 reads TGTGCCAGCAGCCCAGAGGGGGCGGAGACCCAGTACTTC.

Only one count was recorded for this clone. The chain combines TRBV4-2 with TRBJ2-1; 12 positions match TRBD2. CDR3 length: 17 amino acids. The V gene's germline CDR1 is LGHNA and CDR2 YNFKEQ. The ends lost 6 bases at V and 3 bases at J; junction bases unmatched: 9. CDR3 residues: CASRKGLAGSGYNEQFF. CDR3 nucleotide sequence: TGTGCCAGCAGGAAGGGACTAGCGGGTTCGGGCTACAATGAGCAGTTCTTC.